This TCR beta chain was profiled in a study of T cells after yellow fever vaccination. TCRdb used MiXCR to reprocess the 5' RACE reads, holding one entry per CDR3 protein. The sample has 95,000 to 150,000 distinct CDR3 sequences; more than 6% are singletons. Findings of the study overall: Most primary-vaccination clones recurred post-booster (just under 98% CD4, 88% CD8).

This clonotype came up a few times. Its antigen remains unknown. Trimming removed 5 bases from V and 4 bases from J, with 17 bases in between. The CDR3 spans 15 residues. The TCR was taken from a man aged 18 to 29 who received the YFV17D yellow fever vaccine. The chain recombines TRBV12-3 or TRBV12-4 with TRBJ1-2; D ambiguous. This material consisted of CD4+ T cells sorted from PBMCs, taken more than 8 days after the first yellow fever vaccination. CDR3 region: CASSPSTDDIYGYTF. The CDR3 DNA is TGTGCCAGCAGTCCCTCGACCGATGACATCTATGGCTACACCTTC.